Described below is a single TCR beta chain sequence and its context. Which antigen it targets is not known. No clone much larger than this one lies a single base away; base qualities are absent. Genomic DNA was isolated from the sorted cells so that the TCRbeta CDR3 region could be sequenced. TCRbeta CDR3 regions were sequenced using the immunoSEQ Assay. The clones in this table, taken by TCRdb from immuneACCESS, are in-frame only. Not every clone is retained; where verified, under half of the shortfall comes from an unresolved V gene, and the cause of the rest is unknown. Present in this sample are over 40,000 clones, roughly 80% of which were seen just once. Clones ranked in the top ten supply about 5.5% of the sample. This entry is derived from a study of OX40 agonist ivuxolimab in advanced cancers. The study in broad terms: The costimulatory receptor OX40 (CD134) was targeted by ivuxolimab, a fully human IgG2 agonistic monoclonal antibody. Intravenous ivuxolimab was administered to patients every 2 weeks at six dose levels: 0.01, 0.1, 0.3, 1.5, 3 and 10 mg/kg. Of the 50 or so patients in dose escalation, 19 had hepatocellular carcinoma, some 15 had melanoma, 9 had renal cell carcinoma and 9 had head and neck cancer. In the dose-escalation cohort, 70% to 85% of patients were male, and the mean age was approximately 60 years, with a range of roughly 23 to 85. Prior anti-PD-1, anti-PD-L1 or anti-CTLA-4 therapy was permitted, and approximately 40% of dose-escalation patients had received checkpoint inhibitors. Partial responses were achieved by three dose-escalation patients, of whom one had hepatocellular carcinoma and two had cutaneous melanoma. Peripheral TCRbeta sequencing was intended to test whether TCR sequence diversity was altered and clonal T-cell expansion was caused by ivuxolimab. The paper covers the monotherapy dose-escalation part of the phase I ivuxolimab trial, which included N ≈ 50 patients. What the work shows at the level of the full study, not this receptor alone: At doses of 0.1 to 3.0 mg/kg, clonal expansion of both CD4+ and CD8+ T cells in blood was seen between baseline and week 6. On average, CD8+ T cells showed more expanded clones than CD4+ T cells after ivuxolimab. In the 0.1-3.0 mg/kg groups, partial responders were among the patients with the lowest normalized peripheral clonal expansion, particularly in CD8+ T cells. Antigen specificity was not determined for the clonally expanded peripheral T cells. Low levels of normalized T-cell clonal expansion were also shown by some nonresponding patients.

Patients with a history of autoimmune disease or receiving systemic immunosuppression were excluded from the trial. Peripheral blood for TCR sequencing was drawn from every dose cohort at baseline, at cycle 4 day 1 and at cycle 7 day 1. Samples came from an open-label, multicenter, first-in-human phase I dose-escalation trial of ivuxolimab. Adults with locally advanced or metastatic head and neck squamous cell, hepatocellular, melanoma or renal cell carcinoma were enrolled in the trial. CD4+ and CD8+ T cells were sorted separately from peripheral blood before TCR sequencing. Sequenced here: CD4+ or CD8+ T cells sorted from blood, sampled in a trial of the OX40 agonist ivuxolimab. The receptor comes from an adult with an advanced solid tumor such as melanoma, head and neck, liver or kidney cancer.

The nucleotide sequence is given as TGTGCCAGTACAGCTACACCCCAACCAACTGAAAAACTGTTTTTT. It codes for CASTATPQPTEKLFF. Recombination connected TRBV19 to TRBJ1-4, with no confidently assigned D gene. Inclusive of the bounding cysteine and phenylalanine, the CDR3 is 15 residues long. The DNA shown is the 45-base CDR3, in frame from base 1. CDR1 LNHDA and CDR2 SQIVND were looked up in the germline V gene (reference sequence). V is shortened by 7 bases, J by 7 bases, and the region joining them spans 19 bases.